Listed below are T cell receptor beta chains from one sample, sequenced in a study of blood T cell repertoires in COVID-19. Method: immunoSEQ multiplex PCR; TCRdb's copy keeps in-frame clones and lacks some. The sample lists hundreds of thousands of clones, 85% occurring once. Sequencing was done on a sample of peripheral blood. These receptors were collected from a woman between 18 and 29 years old with acute or convalescent COVID-19. Each CDR3 is given with its conserved first and last residue. D genes are given only for firm matches. The listing skips clone size in some rows; elsewhere it reads once, few, many or a size class.

d_gene: TRBD1
abundance: .
v_gene: TRBV11-2
j_gene: TRBJ1-6
CDR3aa: CASSPEETGASTLHF
CDR3nt: TGTGCCAGCAGCCCTGAAGAGACAGGGGCAAGCACCCTCCACTTT

d_gene: TRBD2
abundance: .
v_gene: TRBV27
j_gene: TRBJ2-1
CDR3aa: CASSLKTSGRALLFYNEQFF
CDR3nt: TGTGCCAGCAGTTTAAAGACTAGCGGGAGGGCCCTTCTATTCTACAATGAGCAGTTCTTC

d_gene: TRBD2
abundance: .
v_gene: TRBV5-8
j_gene: TRBJ2-7
CDR3aa: CASSLVASGRGAYEQYF
CDR3nt: TGTGCCAGCAGCTTGGTGGCTAGCGGGAGGGGGGCCTACGAGCAGTACTTC

d_gene: TRBD1
abundance: .
v_gene: TRBV5-5
j_gene: TRBJ1-1
CDR3aa: CASSFGRGRNTEAFF
CDR3nt: TGTGCCAGCAGCTTTGGCAGGGGGCGGAACACTGAAGCTTTCTTT

d_gene: TRBD1
abundance: once
v_gene: TRBV7-3
j_gene: TRBJ2-1
CDR3aa: CASSLDRAGEQFF
CDR3nt: TGTGCCAGCAGCTTAGACAGGGCGGGTGAGCAGTTCTTC

d_gene: .
abundance: .
v_gene: TRBV12-3/TRBV12-4
j_gene: TRBJ2-2
CDR3aa: CATEGNTGELFF
CDR3nt: TGTGCCACGGAGGGGAACACCGGGGAGCTGTTTTTT

d_gene: TRBD1
abundance: few
v_gene: TRBV5-4
j_gene: TRBJ2-7
CDR3aa: CASSWDRDGEQYF
CDR3nt: TGTGCCAGCAGCTGGGACAGGGACGGAGAGCAGTACTTC

d_gene: .
abundance: .
v_gene: TRBV28
j_gene: TRBJ1-4
CDR3aa: CASSFVAGRSEKLFF
CDR3nt: TGTGCCAGCAGTTTTGTGGCAGGGAGGTCGGAAAAACTGTTTTTT

d_gene: .
abundance: .
v_gene: TRBV2
j_gene: TRBJ1-4
CDR3aa: CASDPIHTSTNEKLFF
CDR3nt: TGTGCCAGCGATCCAATTCACACCTCAACTAATGAAAAACTGTTTTTT

d_gene: .
abundance: .
v_gene: TRBV28
j_gene: TRBJ1-3
CDR3aa: CASSLAGIGGNTIYF
CDR3nt: TGTGCCAGCAGTTTAGCAGGGATCGGTGGAAACACCATATATTTT

d_gene: TRBD1
abundance: .
v_gene: TRBV28
j_gene: TRBJ1-1
CDR3aa: CASSMTGSTEAFF
CDR3nt: TGTGCCAGCAGCATGACAGGGAGCACTGAAGCTTTCTTT

d_gene: TRBD1
abundance: once
v_gene: TRBV29-1
j_gene: TRBJ1-1
CDR3aa: CSVELTGRGTEAFF
CDR3nt: TGCAGCGTTGAATTGACAGGGAGAGGCACTGAAGCTTTCTTT

d_gene: .
abundance: .
v_gene: TRBV28
j_gene: TRBJ2-7
CDR3aa: CASSRTGSPYEQYF
CDR3nt: TGTGCCAGCAGTCGAACAGGGAGCCCTTACGAGCAGTACTTC

d_gene: .
abundance: .
v_gene: TRBV12-3/TRBV12-4
j_gene: TRBJ1-1
CDR3aa: CASSFSGTEAFF
CDR3nt: TGTGCCAGCAGTTTCAGCGGTACTGAAGCTTTCTTT

d_gene: TRBD2
abundance: .
v_gene: TRBV9
j_gene: TRBJ2-3
CDR3aa: CASSVVGGSTDTQYF
CDR3nt: TGTGCCAGCAGCGTAGTCGGGGGGAGCACAGATACGCAGTATTTT

d_gene: TRBD1
abundance: .
v_gene: TRBV27
j_gene: TRBJ2-2
CDR3aa: CASSDRGFTGELFF
CDR3nt: TGTGCCAGTTCGGACAGGGGGTTTACCGGGGAGCTGTTTTTT

d_gene: .
abundance: .
v_gene: TRBV14
j_gene: TRBJ1-3
CDR3aa: CASSRTVSGNTIYF
CDR3nt: TGTGCCAGCAGCCGGACAGTGTCTGGAAACACCATATATTTT

d_gene: TRBD2
abundance: .
v_gene: TRBV6-1
j_gene: TRBJ2-7
CDR3aa: CASSEGRSPSGEEQYF
CDR3nt: TGTGCCAGCAGTGAAGGGAGGAGCCCCAGCGGGGAAGAGCAGTACTTC

d_gene: TRBD1
abundance: .
v_gene: TRBV5-1
j_gene: TRBJ2-3
CDR3aa: CASSWTGPTDTQYF
CDR3nt: TGCGCCAGCAGCTGGACAGGACCCACAGATACGCAGTATTTT

d_gene: .
abundance: .
v_gene: TRBV28
j_gene: TRBJ2-3
CDR3aa: CASSFTGQSTDTQYF
CDR3nt: TGTGCCAGCAGTTTTACAGGACAAAGCACAGATACGCAGTATTTT

d_gene: .
abundance: .
v_gene: TRBV6-4
j_gene: TRBJ1-2
CDR3aa: CASNQCGYTF
CDR3nt: TGTGCCAGCAACCAGTGCGGCTACACCTTC

d_gene: .
abundance: .
v_gene: TRBV5-6
j_gene: TRBJ1-1
CDR3aa: CASGLKQVTEAFF
CDR3nt: TGTGCCAGCGGATTGAAACAGGTGACTGAAGCTTTCTTT

d_gene: TRBD2
abundance: .
v_gene: TRBV6-6
j_gene: TRBJ2-5
CDR3aa: CASREGLAEETQYF
CDR3nt: TGTGCCAGCAGGGAAGGACTAGCGGAAGAGACCCAGTACTTC

d_gene: .
abundance: few
v_gene: TRBV7-8
j_gene: TRBJ1-5
CDR3aa: CASSLFGNQPQHF
CDR3nt: TGTGCCAGCAGCTTATTCGGGAATCAGCCCCAGCATTTT

d_gene: TRBD1
abundance: .
v_gene: TRBV5-4
j_gene: TRBJ2-5
CDR3aa: CASSLGDRGHQETQYF
CDR3nt: TGTGCCAGCAGCTTGGGGGACAGGGGGCACCAAGAGACCCAGTACTTC

d_gene: .
abundance: .
v_gene: TRBV21-1
j_gene: TRBJ2-6
CDR3aa: CASERCGASLSGANVLTF
CDR3nt: TGTGCCAGCGAAAGGTGTGGGGCCAGCCTCTCTGGGGCCAACGTCCTGACTTTC

d_gene: .
abundance: .
v_gene: TRBV18
j_gene: TRBJ1-2
CDR3aa: CASSPDSGVTF
CDR3nt: TGTGCCAGCTCACCGGACAGTGGCGTTACCTTC

d_gene: .
abundance: few
v_gene: TRBV6-5
j_gene: TRBJ1-1
CDR3aa: CASRLTENTEAFF
CDR3nt: TGTGCCAGCAGGCTTACAGAGAACACTGAAGCTTTCTTT

d_gene: .
abundance: .
v_gene: TRBV3-1/TRBV3-2
j_gene: TRBJ1-3
CDR3aa: CASSQEAPHLSGNTIYF
CDR3nt: TGTGCCAGCAGCCAAGAAGCTCCGCACCTCTCTGGAAACACCATATATTTT

d_gene: .
abundance: once
v_gene: TRBV7-2
j_gene: TRBJ2-7
CDR3aa: CASSLVQNTYEQYF
CDR3nt: TGTGCCAGCAGCTTAGTACAGAATACCTACGAGCAGTACTTC

d_gene: TRBD1
abundance: .
v_gene: TRBV6-5
j_gene: TRBJ1-6
CDR3aa: CASTETGAVNSPLHF
CDR3nt: TGTGCCAGCACCGAGACAGGGGCCGTAAATTCACCCCTCCACTTT

d_gene: .
abundance: .
v_gene: TRBV12-3/TRBV12-4
j_gene: TRBJ2-1
CDR3aa: CASSLGGLPVEFF
CDR3nt: TGTGCCAGCAGTTTAGGGGGGCTGCCCGTGGAGTTCTTC

d_gene: .
abundance: .
v_gene: TRBV6-1
j_gene: TRBJ2-1
CDR3aa: CASSELRGSYNEQFF
CDR3nt: TGTGCCAGCAGTGAACTGCGAGGCTCCTACAATGAGCAGTTCTTC